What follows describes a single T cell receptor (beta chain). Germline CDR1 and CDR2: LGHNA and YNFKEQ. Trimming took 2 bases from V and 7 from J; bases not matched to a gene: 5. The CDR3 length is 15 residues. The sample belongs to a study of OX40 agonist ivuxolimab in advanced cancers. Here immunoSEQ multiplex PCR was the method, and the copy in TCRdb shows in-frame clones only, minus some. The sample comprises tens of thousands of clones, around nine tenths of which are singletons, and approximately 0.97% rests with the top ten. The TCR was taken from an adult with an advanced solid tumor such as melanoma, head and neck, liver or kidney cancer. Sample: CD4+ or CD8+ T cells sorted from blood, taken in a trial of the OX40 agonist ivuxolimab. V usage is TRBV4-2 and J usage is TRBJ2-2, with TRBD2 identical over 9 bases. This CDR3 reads CASSQWGLAFGELFF. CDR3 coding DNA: TGTGCCAGCAGCCAATGGGGACTAGCATTCGGGGAGCTGTTTTTT.